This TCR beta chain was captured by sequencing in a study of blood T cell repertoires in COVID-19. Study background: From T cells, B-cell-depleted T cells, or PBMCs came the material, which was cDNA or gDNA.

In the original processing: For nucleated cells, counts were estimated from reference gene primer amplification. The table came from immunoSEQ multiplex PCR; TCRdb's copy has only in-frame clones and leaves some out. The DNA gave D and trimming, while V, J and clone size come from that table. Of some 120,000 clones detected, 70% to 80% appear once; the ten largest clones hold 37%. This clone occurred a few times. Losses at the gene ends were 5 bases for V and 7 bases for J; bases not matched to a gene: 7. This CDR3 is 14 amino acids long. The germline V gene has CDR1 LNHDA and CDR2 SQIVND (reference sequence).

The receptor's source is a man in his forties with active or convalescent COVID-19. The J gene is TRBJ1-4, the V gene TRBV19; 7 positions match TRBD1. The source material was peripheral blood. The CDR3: CASSYPGQREKLFF. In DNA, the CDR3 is TGTGCCAGTAGTTACCCGGGACAGCGTGAAAAACTGTTTTTT.